The TCR beta chain under discussion was sequenced for a study of blood T cell repertoires in COVID-19. Across the whole study: COVID-19 samples from acute and convalescent phases originated in the United States, Italy and Spain. The analysed material was cDNA or gDNA that came from T cells, B-cell-depleted T cells, or PBMCs.

Original methodology: Estimates of nucleated cell counts were drawn from the amplification of reference gene primers. Assay used: immunoSEQ multiplex PCR; TCRdb lists only in-frame clones, some missing. V, J and clone size are those of that table, while D and trimming were read from the DNA. The profile shows tens of thousands of clones, approximately 86% of them singletons. The V and J ends lost 1 base and 15 bases respectively, with 16 bases between them. The germline V gene has CDR1 SGHTA and CDR2 FQGTGA. The CDR3 totals 13 residues. The chain couples TRBV7-3 to TRBJ1-5, with a weak D call TRBD1 (5 bases). The TCR was taken from a woman aged 60-75 years with acute or convalescent COVID-19. Material for sequencing was peripheral blood. The CDR3 region is CASSLNSQGLLHF. The CDR3 nucleotides read TGTGCCAGCAGCTTAAATTCCCAGGGCCTCTTGCATTTT. Variable domain in full (rest from reference TRBV7-3 and TRBJ1-5): GAGVSQTPSNKVTEKGKYVELRCDPISGHTALYWYRQSLGQGPEFLIYFQGTGAADDSGLPNDRFFAVRPEGSVSTLKIQRTERGDSAVYLCASSLNSQGLLHFGDGTRLSIL.